What follows are 5 T cell receptor beta chains derived from one specimen sequenced in a study of response to subunit inactivated influenza vaccine. TCRdb reprocessed the RT-PCR reads via MiXCR and lists one record per CDR3 protein. The sample holds 630,000 or so distinct CDR3 sequences, around 16% seen once. Material: PBMCs from blood, obtained 11 to 12 days after vaccination. These receptors came from a man in his fifties or sixties who received an inactivated influenza vaccine.

The rearrangement uses TRBV12-3 or TRBV12-4 and TRBJ1-1, with TRBD1 matching over 9 bases. V was pared by 5 bases and J by 11 bases, with 6 bases of the junction left unmatched. The length of the CDR3 is 12 residues. CDR3 in amino acids: CASSTGQGRAFF. CDR3 DNA sequence: TGTGCCAGCAGTACGGGACAGGGTCGGGCTTTCTTT.

The chain links TRBV9 to TRBJ2-4; 7 bases are shared with TRBD2. Unmatched junction bases numbered 10, after V lost 3 bases and J lost 1 base. CDR3 length equals 17 residues. Germline CDR1 and CDR2: SGDLS and YYNGEE. CDR3 DNA: TGTGCCAGCAGCGCCCCGGGGGGAGCGGCGGCCAAAAACATTCAGTACTTC. It yields the protein CASSAPGGAAAKNIQYF.

The V gene is TRBV7-9, the J gene TRBJ2-1; the match to TRBD1 covers 7 bases. V shed 3 bases and J 6 bases; nucleotides not matched to a gene: 5. The germline V gene encodes CDR1 SEHNR and CDR2 FQNEAQ (reference sequence). The CDR3 runs 14 residues. CDR3 sequence (DNA): TGTGCCAGCAGCTTGCCGGGACAGTTCAATGAGCAGTTCTTC. It translates to CASSLPGQFNEQFF.

J is TRBJ2-3 and V is TRBV6-1; 8 positions match TRBD2. V lost 8 bases and J lost 2; bases outside the gene matches: 6. This CDR3 has 14 amino acids. Per germline, CDR1 MNHNS and CDR2 SASEGT. As DNA, the CDR3 is TGTGCCAGCGCGCGGCGGGGGGACACAGATACGCAGTATTTT. Protein sequence: CASARRGDTDTQYF.

The table lists this clonotype with many counts. This sequence joins TRBV10-2 and TRBJ1-2, with a tentative D call TRBD1 (6 bases). This CDR3 contains 16 residues. V was shortened by 2 bases and J by 0 bases, with 13 bases between the two germline ends. Germline values: CDR1 WSHSY, CDR2 SAAADI. CDR3 nucleotides: TGCGCCAGCAGTGAGGACAGGTTTTTCTCTAACTATGGCTACACCTTC. Its protein is CASSEDRFFSNYGYTF.